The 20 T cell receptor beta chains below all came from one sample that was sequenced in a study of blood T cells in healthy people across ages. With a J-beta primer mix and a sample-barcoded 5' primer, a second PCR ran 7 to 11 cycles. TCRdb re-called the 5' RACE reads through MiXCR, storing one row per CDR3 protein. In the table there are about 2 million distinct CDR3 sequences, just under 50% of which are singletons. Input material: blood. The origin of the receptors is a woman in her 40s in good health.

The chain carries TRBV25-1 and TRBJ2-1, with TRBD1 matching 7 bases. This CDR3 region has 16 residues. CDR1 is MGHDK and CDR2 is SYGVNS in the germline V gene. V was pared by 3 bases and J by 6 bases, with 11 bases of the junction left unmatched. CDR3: CASSDPRQGAVNEQFF. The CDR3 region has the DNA TGTGCCAGCAGTGATCCGCGACAGGGAGCAGTCAATGAGCAGTTCTTC. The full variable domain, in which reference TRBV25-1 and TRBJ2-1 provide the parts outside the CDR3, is EADIYQTPRYLVIGTGKKITLECSQTMGHDKMYWYQQDPGMELHLIHYSYGVNSTEKGDLSSESTVSRIRTEHFPLTLESARPSHTSQYLCASSDPRQGAVNEQFFGPGTRLTVL.

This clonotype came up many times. The chain's CDR3 is CASSSVSYEQYF. CDR3 DNA: TGTGCCAGCAGTAGTGTCTCCTACGAGCAGTACTTC. The chain employs TRBV28 and TRBJ2-7, with D unresolved. Trimming took off 5 bases at V and 0 bases at J, with 5 bases between the two ends. Germline V lookup: CDR1 MDHEN, CDR2 SYDVKM. CDR3 length: 12 residues.

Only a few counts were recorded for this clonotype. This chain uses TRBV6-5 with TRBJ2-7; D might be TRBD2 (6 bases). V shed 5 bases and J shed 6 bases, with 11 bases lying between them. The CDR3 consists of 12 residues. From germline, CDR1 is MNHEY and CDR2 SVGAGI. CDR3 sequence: CASSPRGAEQYF. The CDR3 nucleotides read TGTGCCAGCAGTCCCCGCGGGGCCGAGCAGTACTTC.

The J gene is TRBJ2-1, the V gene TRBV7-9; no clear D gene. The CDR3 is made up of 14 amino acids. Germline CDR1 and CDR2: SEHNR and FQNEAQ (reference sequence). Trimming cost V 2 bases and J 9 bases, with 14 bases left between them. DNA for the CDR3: TGTGCCAGCAGCTTACTAACTGGGAAAATTGAGCAGTTCTTC. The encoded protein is CASSLLTGKIEQFF. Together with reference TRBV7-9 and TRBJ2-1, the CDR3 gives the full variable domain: DTGVSQNPRHKITKRGQNVTFRCDPISEHNRLYWYRQTLGQGPEFLTYFQNEAQLEKSRLLSDRFSAERPKGSFSTLEIQRTEQGDSAMYLCASSLLTGKIEQFFGPGTRLTVL.

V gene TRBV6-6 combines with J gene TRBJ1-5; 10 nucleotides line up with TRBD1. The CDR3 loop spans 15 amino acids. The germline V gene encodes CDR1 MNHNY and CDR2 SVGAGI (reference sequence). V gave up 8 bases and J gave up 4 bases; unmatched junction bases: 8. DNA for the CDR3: TGTGCCAGCGTTGACAGGGGGCTAGGGAATCAGCCCCAGCATTTT. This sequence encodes CASVDRGLGNQPQHF.

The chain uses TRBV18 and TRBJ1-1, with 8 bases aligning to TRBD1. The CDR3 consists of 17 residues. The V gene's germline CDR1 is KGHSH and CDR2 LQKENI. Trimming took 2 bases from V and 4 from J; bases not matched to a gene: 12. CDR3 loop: CASSPRTGIVIFTEAFF. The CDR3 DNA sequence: TGTGCCAGCTCACCAAGGACAGGGATCGTAATCTTCACTGAAGCTTTCTTT.

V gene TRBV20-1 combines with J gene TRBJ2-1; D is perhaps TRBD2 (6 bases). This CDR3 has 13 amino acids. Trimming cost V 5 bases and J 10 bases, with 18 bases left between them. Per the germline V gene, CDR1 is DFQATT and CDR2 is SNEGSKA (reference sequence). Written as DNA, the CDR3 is TGCAGTGCTTCCCGGGACTCTCATAGGGAGCAGTTCTTC. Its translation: CSASRDSHREQFF.

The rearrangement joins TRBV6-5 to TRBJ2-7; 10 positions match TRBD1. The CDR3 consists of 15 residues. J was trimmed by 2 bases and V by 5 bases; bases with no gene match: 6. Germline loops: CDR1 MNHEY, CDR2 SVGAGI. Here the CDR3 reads CASSEMTGGPYEQYF. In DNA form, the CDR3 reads TGTGCCAGCAGTGAAATGACAGGGGGCCCCTACGAGCAGTACTTC.

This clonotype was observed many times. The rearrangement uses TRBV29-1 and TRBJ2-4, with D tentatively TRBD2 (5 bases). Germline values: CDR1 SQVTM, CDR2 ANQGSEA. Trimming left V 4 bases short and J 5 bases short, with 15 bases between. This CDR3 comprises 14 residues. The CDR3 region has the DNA TGCAGCGTTGTGTCCGGGAACCAACAAAACATTCAGTACTTC. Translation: CSVVSGNQQNIQYF.

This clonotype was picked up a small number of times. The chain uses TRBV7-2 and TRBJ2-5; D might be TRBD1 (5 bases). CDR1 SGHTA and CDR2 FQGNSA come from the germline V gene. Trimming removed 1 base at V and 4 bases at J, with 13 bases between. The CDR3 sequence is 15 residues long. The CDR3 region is CASSLDQGLGETQYF. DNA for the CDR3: TGTGCCAGCAGCTTAGACCAGGGATTGGGAGAGACCCAGTACTTC.

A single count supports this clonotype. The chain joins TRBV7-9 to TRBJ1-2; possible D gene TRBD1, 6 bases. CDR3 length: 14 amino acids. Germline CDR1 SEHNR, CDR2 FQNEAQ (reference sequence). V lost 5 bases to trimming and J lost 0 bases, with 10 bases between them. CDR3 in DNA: TGTGCCAGCAGCGCAGGGGCCTCTAACTATGGCTACACCTTC. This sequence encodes CASSAGASNYGYTF. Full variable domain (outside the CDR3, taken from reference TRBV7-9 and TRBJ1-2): DTGVSQNPRHKITKRGQNVTFRCDPISEHNRLYWYRQTLGQGPEFLTYFQNEAQLEKSRLLSDRFSAERPKGSFSTLEIQRTEQGDSAMYLCASSAGASNYGYTFGSGTRLTVV.

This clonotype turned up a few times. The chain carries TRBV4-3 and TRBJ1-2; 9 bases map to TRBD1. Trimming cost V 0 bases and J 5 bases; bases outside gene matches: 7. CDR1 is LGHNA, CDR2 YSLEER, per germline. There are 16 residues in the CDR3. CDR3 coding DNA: TGCGCCAGCAGCCAAGACGGACAGGGGTTATCGTATGGCTACACCTTC. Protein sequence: CASSQDGQGLSYGYTF.

This chain's CDR3 is CASSSKVGQETQYF. CDR3 nucleotide sequence: TGTGCCAGCAGCTCCAAGGTGGGACAAGAGACCCAGTACTTC. This chain joins TRBV11-2 and TRBJ2-5; no clear D. Trimming left V 4 bases short and J 2 bases short, with 11 bases between. CDR3 length: 14 amino acids. The V gene's germline CDR1 is SGHAT and CDR2 FQNNGV.

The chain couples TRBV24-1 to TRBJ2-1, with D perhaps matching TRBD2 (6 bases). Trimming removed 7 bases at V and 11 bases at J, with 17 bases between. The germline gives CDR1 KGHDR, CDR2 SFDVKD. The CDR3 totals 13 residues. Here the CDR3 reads CATSLTTSSKQFF. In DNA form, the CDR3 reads TGTGCCACCAGCCTAACAACTAGCTCTAAGCAGTTCTTC.

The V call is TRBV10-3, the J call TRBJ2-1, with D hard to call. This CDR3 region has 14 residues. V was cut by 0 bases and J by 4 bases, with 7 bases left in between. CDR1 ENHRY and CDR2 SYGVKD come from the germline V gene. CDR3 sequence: CAISESGSYNEQFF. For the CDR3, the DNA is TGTGCCATCAGTGAGTCGGGATCATACAATGAGCAGTTCTTC.

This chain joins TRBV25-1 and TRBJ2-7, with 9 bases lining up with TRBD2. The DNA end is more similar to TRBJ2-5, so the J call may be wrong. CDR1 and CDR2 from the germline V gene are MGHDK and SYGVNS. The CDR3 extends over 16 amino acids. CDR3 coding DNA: TGTGCCAGCAGTGATCCCTCTAGCGGGGCGGGAGAGACCCAGTACTTC. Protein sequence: CASSDPSSGAGETQYF.

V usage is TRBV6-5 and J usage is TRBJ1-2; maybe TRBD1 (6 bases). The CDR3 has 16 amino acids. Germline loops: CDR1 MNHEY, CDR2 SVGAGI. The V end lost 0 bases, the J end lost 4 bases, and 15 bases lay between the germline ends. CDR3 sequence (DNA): TGTGCCAGCAGTTACTCGAAGGCAGGGGAAGGCTATGGCTACACCTTC. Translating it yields CASSYSKAGEGYGYTF.

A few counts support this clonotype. The CDR3 spells CASAGTSGPADEQYF. CDR3 DNA sequence: TGTGCCAGCGCCGGGACTAGCGGACCCGCGGACGAGCAGTACTTC. The gene calls are TRBV6-1 and TRBJ2-7, with 11 bases aligning to TRBD2. Germline V gives CDR1 MNHNS, CDR2 SASEGT. The V gene end was trimmed by 8 bases and the J gene end by 5 bases; junction bases not matched to a gene: 11. The CDR3 spans 15 residues.

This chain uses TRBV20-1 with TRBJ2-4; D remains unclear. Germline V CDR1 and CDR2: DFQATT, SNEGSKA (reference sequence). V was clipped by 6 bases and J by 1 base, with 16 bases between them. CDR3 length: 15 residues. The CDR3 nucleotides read TGCAGTGCCTTACCAGGTGGCTTGGCCAAAAACATTCAGTACTTC. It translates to CSALPGGLAKNIQYF.

CDR3 DNA: TGTGCCAGCAGCGCTCCCGCCGAAGAGACCCAGTACTTC. Translating it yields CASSAPAEETQYF. The V call is TRBV7-9, the J call TRBJ2-5; D is unresolved. There are 13 residues in the CDR3. The V end was cut by 5 bases, the J end by 3 bases, with 10 bases between. The V gene's germline CDR1 is SEHNR and CDR2 FQNEAQ (reference sequence). The full variable domain, rest sourced from reference TRBV7-9 and TRBJ2-5, is DTGVSQNPRHKITKRGQNVTFRCDPISEHNRLYWYRQTLGQGPEFLTYFQNEAQLEKSRLLSDRFSAERPKGSFSTLEIQRTEQGDSAMYLCASSAPAEETQYFGPGTRLLVL.